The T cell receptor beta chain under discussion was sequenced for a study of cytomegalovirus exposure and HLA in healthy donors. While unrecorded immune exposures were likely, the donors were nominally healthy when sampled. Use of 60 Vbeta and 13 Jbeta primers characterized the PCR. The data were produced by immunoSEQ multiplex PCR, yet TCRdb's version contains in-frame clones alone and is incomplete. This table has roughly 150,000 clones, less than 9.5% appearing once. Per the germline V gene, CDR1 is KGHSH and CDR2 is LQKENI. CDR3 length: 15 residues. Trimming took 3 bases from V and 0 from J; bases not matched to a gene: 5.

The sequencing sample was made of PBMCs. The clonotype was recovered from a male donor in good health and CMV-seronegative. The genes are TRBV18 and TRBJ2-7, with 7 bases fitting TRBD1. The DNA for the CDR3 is TGTGCCAGCTCACCTGGACAGGCTAGCTCCTACGAGCAGTACTTC. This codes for CASSPGQASSYEQYF.